This TCR beta chain was captured by sequencing in a study of OX40 agonist ivuxolimab in advanced cancers. Across the whole study: Patients undergoing dose escalation presented with hepatocellular carcinoma, melanoma, renal cell or head and neck cancer. Having had anti-PD-1, anti-PD-L1 or anti-CTLA-4 therapy before was allowed, and over 35% had some. Two patients with cutaneous melanoma and one with hepatocellular carcinoma, three in total, showed partial responses.

Using immunoSEQ multiplex PCR, the repertoire was profiled, and TCRdb retains in-frame clones only, with some absent. The sample lists about 82,000 clones, 70% to 90% occurring once. The CDR3 is 14 residues long. CDR1 and CDR2 (germline): MDHEN, SYDVKM. V lost 2 bases to trimming and J lost 3 bases, with 7 bases between them. Researchers took blood at baseline, on cycle 4 day 1, and on cycle 7 day 1. Sequencing used CD4+ or CD8+ T cells sorted from blood, obtained in a trial of the OX40 agonist ivuxolimab. This clonotype originated in an adult with an advanced solid tumor such as melanoma, head and neck, liver or kidney cancer. The genes are TRBV28 and TRBJ2-2, with D maybe TRBD1 (5 bases). CDR3 protein: CASSLTGDTGELFF. CDR3 DNA sequence: TGTGCCAGCAGTTTAACAGGAGACACCGGGGAGCTGTTTTTT.